A selection of T cell receptor beta chains follows, all from one sample in a study of blood T cell repertoires in COVID-19. Only in-frame clones appear in the TCRdb table, and some are missing; sequencing was by immunoSEQ multiplex PCR. The sample holds about 150,000 clones, roughly four fifths seen once. Sample: peripheral blood. The receptors stem from a human donor with acute or convalescent COVID-19. The donor label of this sample is uncertain. Both conserved end residues are part of each CDR3. The D gene is left open where the match is weak. Clone size is not always given. Where it is, it says once, few, many or a class for expanded clones.

v_call: TRBV23-1; clone_size: NA; j_call: TRBJ1-5; d_call: TRBD1; cdr3_nt: TGCGCCAGCACCCGCGGGACAGAGGTCCAGCCCCAGCATTTT; cdr3_aa: CASTRGTEVQPQHF
v_call: TRBV18; clone_size: NA; j_call: TRBJ1-1; d_call: NA; cdr3_nt: TGTGCCAGCTCACCACTAACAAAGACAGGGAACACTGAAGCTTTCTTT; cdr3_aa: CASSPLTKTGNTEAFF
v_call: TRBV5-4; clone_size: NA; j_call: TRBJ2-7; d_call: NA; cdr3_nt: TGTGCCAGCGGAACAGGGATCCCCTACGAGCAGTACTTC; cdr3_aa: CASGTGIPYEQYF
v_call: TRBV7-9; clone_size: NA; j_call: TRBJ1-2; d_call: NA; cdr3_nt: TGTGCCAGCGGGTTGTGGGGGGACGGCTACACCTTC; cdr3_aa: CASGLWGDGYTF
v_call: TRBV11-2; clone_size: NA; j_call: TRBJ2-7; d_call: NA; cdr3_nt: TGTGCCAGCAGCTTACCAGGTTCCTACGAGCAGTACTTC; cdr3_aa: CASSLPGSYEQYF
v_call: TRBV18; clone_size: NA; j_call: TRBJ1-1; d_call: TRBD1; cdr3_nt: TGTGCCAGCTCACAGACAGGGGGAATCTCTGAAGCTTTCTTT; cdr3_aa: CASSQTGGISEAFF
v_call: TRBV19; clone_size: NA; j_call: TRBJ2-3; d_call: TRBD2; cdr3_nt: TGTGCCAGTAGTATGACTAGCGGGGGGACAGATACGCAGTATTTT; cdr3_aa: CASSMTSGGTDTQYF
v_call: TRBV25-1; clone_size: NA; j_call: TRBJ1-4; d_call: NA; cdr3_nt: TGTGCCAGCAGTGAACCCTCCGGGAATCTAAAACTGTTTTTT; cdr3_aa: CASSEPSGNLKLFF
v_call: TRBV7-2; clone_size: few; j_call: TRBJ1-4; d_call: NA; cdr3_nt: TGTGCCAGCAGCTTAGGGGGGCGAACTAATGAAAAACTGTTTTTT; cdr3_aa: CASSLGGRTNEKLFF
v_call: TRBV5-4; clone_size: NA; j_call: TRBJ2-5; d_call: NA; cdr3_nt: TGTGCCAGCAGCTTGGAGCGGGCACAAGAGACCCAGTACTTC; cdr3_aa: CASSLERAQETQYF
v_call: TRBV5-1; clone_size: once; j_call: TRBJ1-2; d_call: TRBD1; cdr3_nt: TGCGCCAGCAGCTACCTTTCCGACAGGGCCTATGGCTACACCTTC; cdr3_aa: CASSYLSDRAYGYTF
v_call: TRBV7-3; clone_size: NA; j_call: TRBJ2-2; d_call: TRBD1; cdr3_nt: TGTGCCAGCAGCTCCACGGGACAGTTCGGCCGGGAGCTGTTTTTT; cdr3_aa: CASSSTGQFGRELFF
v_call: TRBV12-3/TRBV12-4; clone_size: NA; j_call: TRBJ1-2; d_call: NA; cdr3_nt: TGTGCCAGCAGTACCTCAGGGGCGGATGGCTACACCTTC; cdr3_aa: CASSTSGADGYTF
v_call: TRBV6-4; clone_size: NA; j_call: TRBJ2-2; d_call: TRBD1; cdr3_nt: TGTGCCAGCAGTGCTCAAGGGGGCCTCACCGGGGAGCTGTTTTTT; cdr3_aa: CASSAQGGLTGELFF
v_call: TRBV20-1; clone_size: NA; j_call: TRBJ1-1; d_call: NA; cdr3_nt: TGCAGTGCTAGACAGAACACTGAAGCTTTCTTT; cdr3_aa: CSARQNTEAFF
v_call: TRBV2; clone_size: NA; j_call: TRBJ1-5; d_call: NA; cdr3_nt: TGTGCCAGCACCACGGGACACTCGCAGCCCCAGCATTTT; cdr3_aa: CASTTGHSQPQHF
v_call: TRBV6-1; clone_size: NA; j_call: TRBJ2-2; d_call: NA; cdr3_nt: TGTGCCAGCAGTGAGTGGCAGACAACCGGGGAGCTGTTTTTT; cdr3_aa: CASSEWQTTGELFF
v_call: TRBV6-5; clone_size: NA; j_call: TRBJ2-1; d_call: TRBD1; cdr3_nt: TGTGCCAGCAGGTTTAGGGACAGGGTCAGCGATGAGCAGTTCTTC; cdr3_aa: CASRFRDRVSDEQFF
v_call: TRBV24-1; clone_size: NA; j_call: TRBJ1-5; d_call: TRBD1; cdr3_nt: TGTGCCACCAGATCAGGGGGCGGGCAGCCCCAGCATTTT; cdr3_aa: CATRSGGGQPQHF
v_call: TRBV19; clone_size: NA; j_call: TRBJ1-5; d_call: NA; cdr3_nt: TGTGCCAGTAGTATAGACAGGGGATTACTTAGCAATCAGCCCCAGCATTTT; cdr3_aa: CASSIDRGLLSNQPQHF
v_call: TRBV3-1/TRBV3-2; clone_size: NA; j_call: TRBJ2-1; d_call: TRBD1; cdr3_nt: TGTGCCAGCAGCCAAGTCGGGACAGGGGAAGTAGCGGGGTACAATGAGCAGTTCTTC; cdr3_aa: CASSQVGTGEVAGYNEQFF
v_call: TRBV6-5; clone_size: NA; j_call: TRBJ1-5; d_call: NA; cdr3_nt: TGTGCCAGCAGTTACTCAGCAGGCAACAATCAGCCCCAGCATTTT; cdr3_aa: CASSYSAGNNQPQHF
v_call: TRBV2; clone_size: NA; j_call: TRBJ2-3; d_call: NA; cdr3_nt: TGTGCCAGCAGTGAGGAGGGCCTCCGCACAGATACGCAGTATTTT; cdr3_aa: CASSEEGLRTDTQYF
v_call: TRBV9; clone_size: NA; j_call: TRBJ1-1; d_call: NA; cdr3_nt: TGTGCCAGCAGCTCCGACCCTAGGAACACTGAAGCTTTCTTT; cdr3_aa: CASSSDPRNTEAFF
v_call: TRBV5-1; clone_size: once; j_call: TRBJ2-1; d_call: NA; cdr3_nt: TGCGCCAGCAGCCCCTTTGAGGGAGTGGCCGAGCAGTTCTTC; cdr3_aa: CASSPFEGVAEQFF
v_call: TRBV30; clone_size: once; j_call: TRBJ1-5; d_call: TRBD1; cdr3_nt: TGTGCCTGGAGTGCTACAGGGGGCCGGCAGCCCCAGCATTTT; cdr3_aa: CAWSATGGRQPQHF
v_call: TRBV19; clone_size: NA; j_call: TRBJ1-5; d_call: NA; cdr3_nt: TGTGCCACCACACCCACAGGAATCTATAGCAATCAGCCCCAGCATTTT; cdr3_aa: CATTPTGIYSNQPQHF
v_call: TRBV24-1; clone_size: NA; j_call: TRBJ2-5; d_call: NA; cdr3_nt: TGTGCCACCAGTGGGGGAGGAGAAGAGACCCAGTACTTC; cdr3_aa: CATSGGGEETQYF
v_call: TRBV19; clone_size: NA; j_call: TRBJ2-1; d_call: TRBD1; cdr3_nt: TGTGCCAGTAGTATAGGGACAGGGGGCGATGAGCAGTTCTTC; cdr3_aa: CASSIGTGGDEQFF
v_call: TRBV5-1; clone_size: few; j_call: TRBJ1-2; d_call: TRBD1; cdr3_nt: TGCGCCAGCAGCCCTCGACAGGGTCGCGGCTATGGCTACACCTTC; cdr3_aa: CASSPRQGRGYGYTF
v_call: TRBV11-3; clone_size: NA; j_call: TRBJ1-3; d_call: NA; cdr3_nt: TGTGCCAGCAGCCAATCATCAGGGCGCGGAAACACCATATATTTT; cdr3_aa: CASSQSSGRGNTIYF
v_call: TRBV6-5; clone_size: NA; j_call: TRBJ1-4; d_call: TRBD1; cdr3_nt: TGTGCCAGCAGTTGGGGACAGACCAGGGAAAAACTGTTTTTT; cdr3_aa: CASSWGQTREKLFF
v_call: TRBV9; clone_size: NA; j_call: TRBJ2-2; d_call: TRBD1; cdr3_nt: TGTGCCAGCAGGAAGACAGGGGTAAACACCGGGGAGCTGTTTTTT; cdr3_aa: CASRKTGVNTGELFF
v_call: TRBV5-6; clone_size: NA; j_call: TRBJ1-1; d_call: TRBD1; cdr3_nt: TGTGCCAGCAATATGGGACAGAAGAACACTGAAGCTTTCTTT; cdr3_aa: CASNMGQKNTEAFF
v_call: TRBV23-1; clone_size: NA; j_call: TRBJ1-5; d_call: NA; cdr3_nt: TGCGCCAGCAGTCAATCAAAATCGGGACACAGTTATCAGCCCCAGCATTTT; cdr3_aa: CASSQSKSGHSYQPQHF
v_call: TRBV7-2; clone_size: few; j_call: TRBJ2-1; d_call: TRBD2; cdr3_nt: TGTGCCAGCAGCCGTAGCGGGGACCGGGAGCAGTTCTTC; cdr3_aa: CASSRSGDREQFF
v_call: TRBV19; clone_size: NA; j_call: TRBJ1-6; d_call: NA; cdr3_nt: TGTGCCAGTAGTATTGAGAGCGGGTCACCCCTCCACTTT; cdr3_aa: CASSIESGSPLHF
v_call: TRBV2; clone_size: NA; j_call: TRBJ2-5; d_call: TRBD2; cdr3_nt: TGTGCCAGCAGTGCGCTTCGGGGGGAGCGGGAGACCCAGTACTTC; cdr3_aa: CASSALRGERETQYF
v_call: TRBV24-1; clone_size: once; j_call: TRBJ1-2; d_call: TRBD1; cdr3_nt: TGTGCCACCAGTAAGGGACAGGGGCGGACTGGCTACACCTTC; cdr3_aa: CATSKGQGRTGYTF
v_call: TRBV3-1/TRBV3-2; clone_size: once; j_call: TRBJ2-3; d_call: NA; cdr3_nt: TGTGCCAGCAGCTCTTTTGATACGCAGTATTTT; cdr3_aa: CASSSFDTQYF
v_call: TRBV18; clone_size: NA; j_call: TRBJ1-1; d_call: NA; cdr3_nt: TGTGCCAGCTCACCGCCTGCTGGGGGCGTGGGCACTGAAGCTTTCTTT; cdr3_aa: CASSPPAGGVGTEAFF
v_call: TRBV7-8; clone_size: NA; j_call: TRBJ2-2; d_call: NA; cdr3_nt: TGTGCCAGCAGTCTCGATGGGACTTACAACACCGGGGAGCTGTTTTTT; cdr3_aa: CASSLDGTYNTGELFF
v_call: TRBV6-5; clone_size: NA; j_call: TRBJ1-5; d_call: NA; cdr3_nt: TGTGCCAGCAGGTCCGGGACTTCGGACCTGACCCAGCATTTT; cdr3_aa: CASRSGTSDLTQHF
v_call: TRBV2; clone_size: NA; j_call: TRBJ1-3; d_call: TRBD1; cdr3_nt: TGTGCCAGCAGTGAACAGGGGGCGAGAGGAAACACCATATATTTT; cdr3_aa: CASSEQGARGNTIYF
v_call: TRBV18; clone_size: NA; j_call: TRBJ1-3; d_call: NA; cdr3_nt: TGTGCCAGCTCAGGACAGCGCTCTGGAAACACCATATATTTT; cdr3_aa: CASSGQRSGNTIYF
v_call: TRBV30; clone_size: NA; j_call: TRBJ1-5; d_call: NA; cdr3_nt: TGTGCCTGGAACAGGGAAGGACAGCCCCAGCATTTT; cdr3_aa: CAWNREGQPQHF